Below are 28 T cell receptor beta chains sequenced from a single sample in a study of Tregs in tolerant kidney transplant recipients. Sequenced by immunoSEQ multiplex PCR; TCRdb stores in-frame clones only, minus some. The data show hundreds of thousands of clones, 65% to 85% seen once. The sequenced sample was CD4+ T cells from blood. Receptor source: a human donor in good health.

The chain employs TRBV15 and TRBJ1-1, with no clear D. V lost 1 base, J lost 6 bases, and 6 bases lay in between. The germline CDR1 and CDR2 sequences are LNHNV and YYDKDF (reference sequence). The CDR3 runs 12 residues. The CDR3 spells CATSRGLAEAFF. The CDR3 nucleotides are TGTGCCACCAGCAGAGGTTTAGCTGAAGCTTTCTTT. Combining the CDR3 with reference TRBV15 and TRBJ1-1 gives the whole variable domain DAMVIQNPRYQVTQFGKPVTLSCSQTLNHNVMYWYQQKSSQAPKLLFHYYDKDFNNEADTPDNFQSRRPNTSFCFLDIRSPGLGDTAMYLCATSRGLAEAFFGQGTRLTVV.

A note on this clone: Different DNA sequences within this sample yield the same CDR3. CDR3 bases: TGTGCCAGCAGTGGCCGGGGGGGAGAGACCCAGTACTTC. This translates into CASSGRGGETQYF. V gene TRBV2 combines with J gene TRBJ2-5, with TRBD2 matching 8 bases. CDR3 length: 13 residues. Losses at the gene ends were 4 bases for V and 4 bases for J; bases not matched to a gene: 2. Germline V gene data show CDR1 as SNHLY and CDR2 as FYNNEI.

The chain has TRBV18 and TRBJ1-5; no reliable D call. Germline CDR1 reads KGHSH; CDR2 reads LQKENI. This CDR3 is built from 13 residues. Trimming removed 3 bases from V and 3 bases from J, with 6 bases in between. The CDR3 bases are TGTGCCAGCTCACCCCAACCCAATCAGCCCCAGCATTTT. This encodes CASSPQPNQPQHF.

A note on this clone: The same CDR3 arises from other DNA sequences in this sample as well. This chain connects TRBV10-2 to TRBJ2-7; D is ambiguous. The ends were cut back, 0 bases at V and 1 base at J, with 7 bases in the middle. CDR3 length equals 14 residues. Germline V gene data show CDR1 as WSHSY and CDR2 as SAAADI. DNA of the CDR3: TGCGCCAGCAGTGAGTCGAGACAATCCTACGAGCAGTACTTC. It is translated as CASSESRQSYEQYF.

The chain uses TRBV7-6 and TRBJ1-6; 7 nucleotides line up with TRBD1. The trim removed 6 bases at V and 7 bases at J, leaving 9 bases unmatched. The CDR3 contains 15 residues. CDR1 is SGHVS, CDR2 FNYEAQ, per germline. This CDR3 is CASRDAGTENSPLHF. CDR3 DNA sequence: TGTGCCAGCAGGGACGCCGGGACAGAGAATTCACCCCTCCACTTT.

This chain joins TRBV6-1 and TRBJ1-1; 7 nucleotides match TRBD1. V was pared by 3 bases and J by 0 bases, with 4 bases of the junction left unmatched. The CDR3 is 15 amino acids. Germline V gene lookup returns CDR1 MNHNS and CDR2 SASEGT. Written as DNA, the CDR3 is TGTGCCAGCAGTGACCTGGACAGGTTGAACACTGAAGCTTTCTTT. The encoded protein is CASSDLDRLNTEAFF.

The chain employs TRBV7-9 and TRBJ2-3; 7 bases map to TRBD2. V shed 6 bases, J shed 0 bases, and the junction held 6 bases outside the gene matches. The germline CDR1 and CDR2 sequences are SEHNR and FQNEAQ (reference sequence). The CDR3 length is 15 residues. CDR3 region: CASRRLAQSTDTQYF. As DNA, the CDR3 is TGTGCCAGCAGGAGACTAGCCCAGAGCACAGATACGCAGTATTTT.

The chain joins TRBV18 to TRBJ1-5, with D hard to call. The CDR3 has 14 amino acids. The germline V gene has CDR1 KGHSH and CDR2 LQKENI. The V and J ends lost 3 bases and 4 bases respectively, with 10 bases between them. CDR3 protein: CASSPDGINQPQHF. The CDR3 nucleotides read TGTGCCAGCTCACCCGACGGAATAAATCAGCCCCAGCATTTT.

The sample holds a few counts of this clone. The chain links TRBV2 to TRBJ1-4, with a weak D call TRBD1 (5 bases). The CDR3 is made up of 11 amino acids. Germline values: CDR1 SNHLY, CDR2 FYNNEI. Trimming stripped 1 base from V and 15 bases from J, with 9 bases between. The CDR3 here is CASSEEGHMFF. In DNA form, the CDR3 reads TGTGCCAGCAGTGAAGAGGGGCATATGTTTTTT.

The chain uses TRBV7-9 and TRBJ2-7; D tentatively fits TRBD1 or TRBD2 (5 bases each). The V and J ends lost 5 bases and 7 bases respectively, with 18 bases between them. The CDR3 spans 14 residues. Germline V gene sequence: CDR1 SEHNR, CDR2 FQNEAQ (reference sequence). CDR3 sequence: CASSPIGGGREQYF. CDR3 bases: TGTGCCAGCAGCCCGATAGGTGGGGGAAGAGAGCAGTACTTC.

This clone occurred a few times. Within the sample, other DNA sequences also encode this same CDR3. The chain employs TRBV5-1 and TRBJ2-1; D is ambiguous. The CDR3 has 14 amino acids. Between the trimmed V and J ends, which lost 0 bases and 0 bases, there was a span of 4 bases. Germline V gene lookup returns CDR1 SGHRS and CDR2 YFSETQ. CDR3 nucleotide sequence: TGCGCCAGCAGCTTGGGAGCCTCCTACAATGAGCAGTTCTTC. Translated, it gives CASSLGASYNEQFF.

The gene calls are TRBV5-1 and TRBJ2-6; a possible D gene is TRBD1 (5 bases). V was trimmed by 4 bases and J by 1 base, leaving 9 bases between them. CDR1 SGHRS and CDR2 YFSETQ come from the germline V gene. The CDR3 totals 15 residues. CDR3 sequence: CASSQTVSGANVLTF. The CDR3 DNA sequence: TGCGCCAGCAGCCAGACAGTTTCTGGGGCCAACGTCCTGACTTTC.

The chain carries TRBV19 and TRBJ1-2; no clear D gene. Germline-derived CDR1 and CDR2 are LNHDA and SQIVND (reference sequence). Between the trimmed V and J ends, which lost 3 bases and 3 bases, there was a span of 14 bases. The CDR3 is 15 residues long. In nucleotides, the CDR3 is TGTGCCAGTAGTATTGCGGACCTAAAGGACTATGGCTACACCTTC. It is translated as CASSIADLKDYGYTF.

The rearrangement links TRBV27 to TRBJ1-6; maybe TRBD1 (6 bases). This CDR3 has 16 residues. The germline V and J ends were trimmed by 3 bases and 12 bases, with 21 bases remaining between them. Germline V CDR1 and CDR2: MNHEY, SMNVEV (reference sequence). CDR3 sequence (DNA): TGTGCCAGCAGTTTTATATCGGGGGGAGGAGGGGGACCCCTCCACTTT. Amino acids: CASSFISGGGGGPLHF.

Only one count was recorded for this clone. The rearrangement links TRBV13 to TRBJ2-5; 9 bases match TRBD1. The junction had 6 bases not matched to a gene; V was cut back by 5 bases and J by 5 bases. The CDR3 has 14 amino acids. From germline, CDR1 is PRHDT and CDR2 FYEKMQ (reference sequence). CDR3 bases: TGTGCCAGCAGCGTGGGACAGGGAGGGGAGACCCAGTACTTC. Amino acids: CASSVGQGGETQYF.

This clone appeared once. This chain joins TRBV27 and TRBJ2-3, with 11 bases lining up with TRBD2. J gave up 4 bases and V 5 bases, and 11 bases lay outside the gene matches. This CDR3 region has 17 residues. Germline loops: CDR1 MNHEY, CDR2 SMNVEV (reference sequence). DNA for the CDR3: TGTGCCAGCAGTGTAGCGGGAGGGCCTCTGTTCGCAGATACGCAGTATTTT. Amino acid sequence: CASSVAGGPLFADTQYF.

This chain uses TRBV5-4 with TRBJ2-1, with 10 bases aligning to TRBD1. The germline CDR1 and CDR2 sequences are SGHNT and YYREEE (reference sequence). This CDR3 comprises 16 residues. The ends lost 4 bases at V and 6 bases at J; junction bases unmatched: 10. The DNA of the CDR3 is TGTGCCAGCAGCCCGCCCGGGACAGGGGACGTCAATGAGCAGTTCTTC. Translating it yields CASSPPGTGDVNEQFF. Supplemented by reference TRBV5-4 and TRBJ2-1, the full variable domain reads ETGVTQSPTHLIKTRGQQVTLRCSSQSGHNTVSWYQQALGQGPQFIFQYYREEENGRGNFPPRFSGLQFPNYSSELNVNALELDDSALYLCASSPPGTGDVNEQFFGPGTRLTVL.

The V gene is TRBV18, the J gene TRBJ2-2, with D possibly being TRBD2 (5 bases). There are 14 residues in the CDR3. V shed 2 bases and J shed 4 bases, with 8 bases lying between them. Germline CDR1 reads KGHSH; CDR2 reads LQKENI. The chain's CDR3 is CASSPTRGTGELFF. The DNA for the CDR3 is TGTGCCAGCTCACCAACTAGAGGCACCGGGGAGCTGTTTTTT.

The gene calls are TRBV30 and TRBJ1-1; D unresolved. Germline lookup yields CDR1 GTSNPN and CDR2 SVGIG (reference sequence). This CDR3 contains 14 residues. With 4 bases removed from V and 1 base from J, the gap between germline ends came to 13 bases. DNA for the CDR3: TGTGCCTGGACCGGTGGGTGGGGGAACACTGAAGCTTTCTTT. This codes for CAWTGGWGNTEAFF.

This clone was observed once. The same CDR3 is also encoded by other DNA sequences in this sample. The CDR3 sequence: CASNPGLAKGGAKNIQYF. As DNA, the CDR3 is TGCGCCAGCAACCCGGGACTAGCCAAAGGAGGAGCCAAAAACATTCAGTACTTC. The chain couples TRBV4-1 to TRBJ2-4; 9 bases are a match to TRBD2. CDR3 length: 18 residues. The junction had 13 bases not matched to a gene; V was cut back by 7 bases and J by 0 bases. Germline-derived CDR1 and CDR2 are MGHRA and YSYEKL.

The chain combines TRBV20-1 with TRBJ2-7, with D uncertain. Germline CDR1 reads DFQATT; CDR2 reads SNEGSKA (reference sequence). The CDR3 is made up of 9 amino acids. Trimming took off 7 bases at V and 5 bases at J, with 6 bases between the two ends. This CDR3 is CSVTNEQYF. As DNA, the CDR3 is TGCAGTGTGACCAACGAGCAGTACTTC.

J is TRBJ2-5 and V is TRBV6-5, with D possibly matching TRBD2 (6 bases). This CDR3 spans 15 amino acids. V was trimmed by 6 bases and J by 5 bases, leaving 19 bases between them. Germline CDR1 is MNHEY and CDR2 is SVGAGI. The CDR3 DNA reads as TGTGCCAGCAGACCCAATGAGCGGGCAGGGGAGACCCAGTACTTC. Translation: CASRPNERAGETQYF.

In DNA, the CDR3 is TGTGCCACCAGCAGAGTAGGGACCGGCACAGATACGCAGTATTTT. It is translated as CATSRVGTGTDTQYF. The V and J genes are TRBV15 and TRBJ2-3, with D perhaps given as TRBD1 or TRBD2 (5 bases each). Germline V lookup: CDR1 LNHNV, CDR2 YYDKDF (reference sequence). Between the trimmed V and J ends, which lost 1 base and 1 base, there was a span of 9 bases. CDR3 length: 15 residues.

This chain connects TRBV5-1 to TRBJ1-1; 7 positions match TRBD1. CDR3 length equals 14 residues. V trimming: 0 bases; J trimming: 4 bases; junction bases outside the gene matches: 3. Germline CDR1 SGHRS, CDR2 YFSETQ. This CDR3 is CASSLDRGGTEAFF. The CDR3 nucleotides are TGCGCCAGCAGCTTGGACAGGGGAGGCACTGAAGCTTTCTTT.

The V gene is TRBV6-6, the J gene TRBJ1-1; D gene uncertain. Trimming stripped 6 bases from V and 2 bases from J, with 13 bases between. The CDR3 contains 14 residues. CDR1 and CDR2 from the germline V gene are MNHNY and SVGAGI (reference sequence). CDR3 sequence reads: CASRSRTGNTEAFF. The CDR3 nucleotides are TGTGCCAGCAGGTCCCGGACGGGAAACACTGAAGCTTTCTTT.

In nucleotides, the CDR3 is TGCGCCAGCAGCCAAGAAGAGGGACTAGCGGGATCTAATAACAATGAGCAGTTCTTC. This codes for CASSQEEGLAGSNNNEQFF. This chain connects TRBV4-1 to TRBJ2-1, with 13 bases fitting TRBD2. CDR1 MGHRA and CDR2 YSYEKL come from the germline V gene. Trimming cost V 0 bases and J 5 bases; bases outside gene matches: 10. The CDR3 runs to 19 residues.

The V gene is TRBV5-1, the J gene TRBJ1-1; TRBD1 might be the D (5 bases). The CDR3 consists of 13 residues. Germline loops: CDR1 SGHRS, CDR2 YFSETQ. Trimming took off 4 bases at V and 4 bases at J, with 11 bases between the two ends. In DNA form, the CDR3 reads TGCGCCAGCAGCCTGACAGACATCACTGAAGCTTTCTTT. Encoded protein: CASSLTDITEAFF.

The J gene is TRBJ2-1, the V gene TRBV25-1; a weak D match, TRBD2 (5 bases). Germline CDR1 reads MGHDK; CDR2 reads SYGVNS. The V and J ends lost 1 base and 8 bases respectively, with 9 bases between them. The CDR3 has 13 residues. CDR3 coding DNA: TGTGCCAGCAGTGAATGGGAGAGCCATGAGCAGTTCTTC. It yields the protein CASSEWESHEQFF.